This T cell receptor beta chain was identified during a study of T cell responses to AZD1222 COVID-19 vaccine. General study results and limits: Seropositive at baseline were only a handful of AZD1222 recipients.

The protocol was immunoSEQ multiplex PCR, while the TCRdb copy is restricted to in-frame clones and leaves out a portion. The sample carries about 180,000 clones, around 88% recorded once. This CDR3 is built from 12 residues. Germline V gene lookup returns CDR1 MDHEN and CDR2 SYDVKM. V dropped 6 bases and J dropped 5 bases, with 8 bases sitting between them. Doses given second, at about 4 or about 12 weeks, were pooled. Note on this clone: Its cognate antigen is unknown.

The receptor's source is an adult who received the AZD1222 COVID-19 vaccine. The sample consisted of peripheral blood, taken 28 days after the second AZD1222 dose. The chain joins TRBV28 to TRBJ1-5, with unresolved D. The CDR3 loop reads CASRLPDQPQHF. Written as DNA, the CDR3 is TGTGCCAGCAGATTACCGGATCAGCCCCAGCATTTT.